One and the same sample provided the 30 T cell receptor beta chains below, sequenced in a study of blood T cell repertoires in COVID-19 (dated by TCRdb to the early 2020s). Libraries were constructed by the immunoSEQ multiplex PCR assay. The source is immuneACCESS, and TCRdb retained only in-frame sequences with V and J called. Part of the clones is not carried over; for the studies checked, unresolved V genes explain less than half of this, and the remainder is unexplained. The sample table contains fewer than 300,000 clones; only one count was recorded for about nine tenths of them. The ten largest clones represent 15% of the sample. Specimen: PBMCs or T cells enriched from blood (not recorded which). All receptors come from a man between 18 and 29 years old who had recovered from COVID-19.

The rearrangement uses TRBV15 and TRBJ1-1; TRBD1 is a possible D gene (5 bases). Germline V gives CDR1 LNHNV, CDR2 YYDKDF (reference sequence). The CDR3 has 15 amino acids. Trimming shortened V by 0 bases and J by 4 bases, and 12 bases separated the two germline ends. CDR3 sequence (DNA): TGTGCCACCAGCAGAGATCGGGGGGTGGGCACTGAAGCTTTCTTT. This translates into CATSRDRGVGTEAFF. The variable domain in full, completed from reference TRBV15 and TRBJ1-1, reads DAMVIQNPRYQVTQFGKPVTLSCSQTLNHNVMYWYQQKSSQAPKLLFHYYDKDFNNEADTPDNFQSRRPNTSFCFLDIRSPGLGDTAMYLCATSRDRGVGTEAFFGQGTRLTVV.

The CDR3 DNA follows: TGTGCCAGCAGCTTGGCGAGGCTTTCGGACACTGAAGCTTTCTTT. Translation gives CASSLARLSDTEAFF. The V and J genes are TRBV5-6 and TRBJ1-1, with D hard to call. Germline V CDR1 and CDR2: SGHDT, YYEEEE. V was cut by 0 bases and J by 3 bases, with 12 bases left in between. The CDR3 covers 15 residues.

The chain has TRBV11-3 and TRBJ2-1; 12 nucleotides match TRBD2. This CDR3 region has 19 residues. V dropped 5 bases and J dropped 1; count of bases not matched to a gene: 12. Germline V gives CDR1 SGHNT, CDR2 YENEEA. The CDR3 spells CASSPPRLAGVDSYNEQFF. Written as DNA, the CDR3 is TGTGCCAGCAGCCCCCCGAGACTAGCGGGGGTAGATTCCTACAATGAGCAGTTCTTC.

This rearrangement joins TRBV24-1 to TRBJ2-1, with unresolved D. Germline values: CDR1 KGHDR, CDR2 SFDVKD. The CDR3 spans 15 residues. V was clipped by 5 bases and J by 0 bases, with 10 bases between them. DNA for the CDR3: TGTGCCACCAGTGGTTCCTCGAGCTCCTACAATGAGCAGTTCTTC. It yields the protein CATSGSSSSYNEQFF.

V gene TRBV5-1 combines with J gene TRBJ1-4, with 7 bases fitting TRBD1. Trimming removed 4 bases from V and 3 bases from J; junction bases left unmatched: 6. This CDR3 comprises 15 residues. Per the germline V gene, CDR1 is SGHRS and CDR2 is YFSETQ. CDR3 protein: CASSAGTASNEKLFF. CDR3 DNA: TGCGCCAGCAGCGCGGGGACAGCCTCTAATGAAAAACTGTTTTTT. Supplemented by reference TRBV5-1 and TRBJ1-4, the full variable domain reads KAGVTQTPRYLIKTRGQQVTLSCSPISGHRSVSWYQQTPGQGLQFLFEYFSETQRNKGNFPGRFSGRQFSNSRSEMNVSTLELGDSALYLCASSAGTASNEKLFFGSGTQLSVL.

The rearrangement links TRBV7-9 to TRBJ1-2; D is unresolved. This CDR3 has 13 residues. Germline values: CDR1 SEHNR, CDR2 FQNEAQ (reference sequence). V gave up 4 bases and J gave up 8 bases, with 14 bases separating them. In DNA, the CDR3 is TGTGCCAGCAGCTCAGAGGGCGTTAGGGGCTACACCTTC. Translating it yields CASSSEGVRGYTF. Supplemented by reference TRBV7-9 and TRBJ1-2, the full variable domain reads DTGVSQNPRHKITKRGQNVTFRCDPISEHNRLYWYRQTLGQGPEFLTYFQNEAQLEKSRLLSDRFSAERPKGSFSTLEIQRTEQGDSAMYLCASSSEGVRGYTFGSGTRLTVV.

The chain combines TRBV27 with TRBJ1-6; 7 positions agree with TRBD1. The V and J ends lost 7 bases and 10 bases, in that order; junction bases with no gene match: 10. Germline assignment: CDR1 MNHEY and CDR2 SMNVEV (reference sequence). The CDR3 runs 14 residues. CDR3 loop: CASTPDRVSSPLHF. The CDR3 nucleotides read TGTGCCAGCACCCCAGACAGGGTTAGCTCACCCCTCCACTTT.

This chain joins TRBV18 and TRBJ1-5; tentative D call: TRBD1 (6 bases). V lost 9 bases and J lost 3, with 12 bases in between. The CDR3 is made up of 13 amino acids. In germline, CDR1 is KGHSH, CDR2 LQKENI. The CDR3 coding sequence is TGTGCCAGTCAGGACAGTACCAATCAGCCCCAGCATTTT. This encodes CASQDSTNQPQHF.

The rearrangement uses TRBV19 and TRBJ1-2; D may be TRBD1 (5 bases). Germline V gene lookup returns CDR1 LNHDA and CDR2 SQIVND (reference sequence). This CDR3 contains 12 residues. V lost 7 bases, J lost 6 bases, and 12 bases lay in between. As DNA, the CDR3 is TGTGCCAGTAAGGAGGGGCCTGATGGCTACACCTTC. This gives the protein CASKEGPDGYTF.

This rearrangement joins TRBV19 to TRBJ1-2; unclear D gene. CDR1 and CDR2 (germline): LNHDA, SQIVND (reference sequence). With 5 bases removed from V and 9 bases from J, the gap between germline ends came to 16 bases. This CDR3 has 13 residues. The chain's CDR3 is CASSPTPGASYTF. For the CDR3, the DNA is TGTGCCAGTAGTCCTACGCCTGGTGCTAGCTACACCTTC.

The rearrangement links TRBV3-1 (or the pseudogene TRBV3-2) to TRBJ1-2; D is unresolved. Germline V lookup: CDR1 LGHDT, CDR2 YNNKEL (reference sequence). Trimming stripped 1 base from V and 8 bases from J, with 17 bases between. The CDR3 has 15 amino acids. The CDR3 DNA follows: TGTGCCAGCAGCCAAGTCGTTACCCGGTCTATGGGCTACACCTTC. Its protein product is CASSQVVTRSMGYTF.

CDR3 nucleotides: TGCGCCAGCAGCCCGGGACAGGGGGCGTCAAACTATGGCTACACCTTC. This gives the protein CASSPGQGASNYGYTF. The chain couples TRBV5-1 to TRBJ1-2, with 12 bases that match TRBD1. Trimming cost V 4 bases and J 2 bases; bases outside gene matches: 6. The germline V gene has CDR1 SGHRS and CDR2 YFSETQ. The CDR3 contains 16 residues.

The chain recombines TRBV5-1 with TRBJ2-5, with TRBD1 matching over 7 bases. V was clipped by 4 bases and J by 2 bases; unmatched bases: 5. There are 14 residues in the CDR3. The germline CDR1 and CDR2 sequences are SGHRS and YFSETQ. The CDR3 sequence is CASSNTGQQETQYF. CDR3 bases: TGCGCCAGCAGCAACACGGGACAGCAAGAGACCCAGTACTTC.

The rearrangement links TRBV9 to TRBJ2-3, with TRBD2 matching 7 bases. The CDR3 length is 15 residues. Trimming took 7 bases from V and 6 from J; bases not matched to a gene: 14. The germline V gene encodes CDR1 SGDLS and CDR2 YYNGEE. CDR3: CASRPPGEGPDTQYF. The CDR3 bases are TGTGCCAGCCGTCCCCCGGGGGAGGGCCCTGATACGCAGTATTTT.

The chain uses TRBV5-1 and TRBJ1-1, with 7 bases matching TRBD1. Germline V gives CDR1 SGHRS, CDR2 YFSETQ. There are 15 residues in the CDR3. After removal of 4 bases from V and 0 bases from J, the junction contained 6 bases not matched to a gene. CDR3 bases: TGCGCCAGCAGCGCACCGGGACAGATGAACACTGAAGCTTTCTTT. Protein sequence: CASSAPGQMNTEAFF. Together with reference TRBV5-1 and TRBJ1-1, the CDR3 gives the full variable domain: KAGVTQTPRYLIKTRGQQVTLSCSPISGHRSVSWYQQTPGQGLQFLFEYFSETQRNKGNFPGRFSGRQFSNSRSEMNVSTLELGDSALYLCASSAPGQMNTEAFFGQGTRLTVV.

This chain joins TRBV30 and TRBJ1-4; no clear D. The V end was cut by 0 bases, the J end by 7 bases, with 18 bases between. From germline, CDR1 is GTSNPN and CDR2 SVGIG (reference sequence). The length of the CDR3 is 16 residues. CDR3 residues: CAWSVGQARKSEKLFF. The CDR3 DNA follows: TGTGCCTGGAGTGTGGGCCAGGCGAGAAAAAGTGAAAAACTGTTTTTT.

This clone was seen a handful of times. CDR3 DNA sequence: TGTGCCAGCAAACAAAGTGAAGGGGCCTTGAACACTGAAGCTTTCTTT. Its protein product is CASKQSEGALNTEAFF. This chain links TRBV2 with TRBJ1-1; D is perhaps TRBD1 (5 bases). The CDR3 sequence is 16 residues long. V lost 7 bases and J 0 bases, leaving 18 bases between the germline ends. CDR1 SNHLY and CDR2 FYNNEI come from the germline V gene. Filled out from reference TRBV2 and TRBJ1-1, the complete variable domain reads EPEVTQTPSHQVTQMGQEVILRCVPISNHLYFYWYRQILGQKVEFLVSFYNNEISEKSEIFDDQFSVERPDGSNFTLKIRSTKLEDSAMYFCASKQSEGALNTEAFFGQGTRLTVV.

The chain links TRBV5-1 to TRBJ2-7, with 8 nucleotides matching TRBD1. Trimming removed 4 bases from V and 2 bases from J; junction bases left unmatched: 8. Germline V CDR1 and CDR2: SGHRS, YFSETQ. CDR3 size: 15 residues. The CDR3 here is CASSTNRDRTYEQYF. The DNA for the CDR3 is TGCGCCAGCAGCACTAACCGGGACAGGACCTACGAGCAGTACTTC. Based on the CDR3 plus reference TRBV5-1 and TRBJ2-7, the full variable domain is KAGVTQTPRYLIKTRGQQVTLSCSPISGHRSVSWYQQTPGQGLQFLFEYFSETQRNKGNFPGRFSGRQFSNSRSEMNVSTLELGDSALYLCASSTNRDRTYEQYFGPGTRLTVT.

The chain employs TRBV7-3 and TRBJ2-2; perhaps TRBD1 as D (5 bases). The germline V and J ends were trimmed by 0 bases and 3 bases, with 8 bases remaining between them. The CDR3 is made up of 15 amino acids. CDR1 SGHTA and CDR2 FQGTGA come from the germline V gene. CDR3 sequence reads: CASSLTRDDTGELFF. CDR3 in DNA: TGTGCCAGCAGCTTAACCAGGGATGACACCGGGGAGCTGTTTTTT.

The chain carries TRBV5-1 and TRBJ2-5; D is possibly TRBD1 (6 bases). CDR3 length equals 14 residues. Trimming cost V 0 bases and J 0 bases, with 6 bases left between them. The germline V gene has CDR1 SGHRS and CDR2 YFSETQ. DNA of the CDR3: TGCGCCAGCAGCTTGGGGACAGACCAAGAGACCCAGTACTTC. It yields the protein CASSLGTDQETQYF. The full variable domain, with the rest looked up from reference TRBV5-1 and TRBJ2-5, is KAGVTQTPRYLIKTRGQQVTLSCSPISGHRSVSWYQQTPGQGLQFLFEYFSETQRNKGNFPGRFSGRQFSNSRSEMNVSTLELGDSALYLCASSLGTDQETQYFGPGTRLLVL.

This chain links TRBV6-5 with TRBJ1-5, with 9 bases lining up with TRBD1. The CDR3 runs to 15 residues. J lost 4 bases, V lost 5 bases, and 6 bases had no gene match. The germline CDR1 and CDR2 sequences are MNHEY and SVGAGI. The CDR3 loop is CASSTQGAWNQPQHF. The CDR3 DNA reads as TGTGCCAGCAGTACACAGGGGGCATGGAATCAGCCCCAGCATTTT.

The chain carries TRBV6-6 and TRBJ1-1; weak D call: TRBD1 (5 bases). V shed 2 bases and J shed 0 bases, with 10 bases lying between them. This CDR3 spans 15 amino acids. Germline CDR1 MNHNY, CDR2 SVGAGI (reference sequence). The CDR3: CASSYETDLNTEAFF. Here the CDR3 DNA reads TGTGCCAGCAGTTACGAGACAGACCTGAACACTGAAGCTTTCTTT.

The rearrangement uses TRBV5-1 and TRBJ2-7; TRBD2 aligns across 8 bases. V trimming: 4 bases; J trimming: 7 bases; junction bases outside the gene matches: 10. This CDR3 spans 14 amino acids. Germline lookup yields CDR1 SGHRS and CDR2 YFSETQ. The CDR3 DNA sequence: TGCGCCAGCAGCCCCGGACTAGCCGCCTGGGAGCAGTACTTC. This encodes CASSPGLAAWEQYF.

The rearrangement uses TRBV28 and TRBJ1-4; 8 bases are a match to TRBD1. From germline, CDR1 is MDHEN and CDR2 SYDVKM. The CDR3 has 14 residues. The V gene end was trimmed by 10 bases and the J gene end by 3 bases; junction bases not matched to a gene: 7. The CDR3 region is CATVPGQANEKLFF. CDR3 coding DNA: TGTGCCACCGTTCCGGGACAGGCTAATGAAAAACTGTTTTTT.

The chain employs TRBV27 and TRBJ1-6; D uncertain. Germline CDR1 and CDR2: MNHEY and SMNVEV (reference sequence). Trimming removed 5 bases from V and 11 bases from J, with 13 bases in between. The CDR3 totals 13 residues. CDR3 in DNA: TGTGCCAGCAGTAGGAGCGTGCGGACACCCCTCCACTTT. The encoded protein is CASSRSVRTPLHF.

The gene calls are TRBV4-1 and TRBJ2-1, with 11 bases fitting TRBD2. The CDR3 has 16 residues. V trimming: 3 bases; J trimming: 2 bases; junction bases outside the gene matches: 3. Germline V gene lookup returns CDR1 MGHRA and CDR2 YSYEKL. The CDR3 protein is CASSQGLAAAYNEQFF. CDR3 nucleotides: TGCGCCAGCAGCCAGGGACTAGCGGCGGCCTACAATGAGCAGTTCTTC.

The chain carries TRBV11-3 and TRBJ2-5; 11 positions match TRBD2. J was trimmed by 0 bases and V by 1 base; bases with no gene match: 10. The germline CDR1 and CDR2 sequences are SGHNT and YENEEA. This CDR3 is 19 amino acids long. Written as DNA, the CDR3 is TGTGCCAGCAGCTTAGGTGGTTTGGGACTAGCGGTAAACCAAGAGACCCAGTACTTC. Translated: CASSLGGLGLAVNQETQYF.

This chain connects TRBV5-8 to TRBJ1-6, with D maybe TRBD1 (6 bases). Germline V gene data show CDR1 as SGHTS and CDR2 as YDEGEE. The CDR3 consists of 17 residues. V was shortened by 4 bases and J by 0 bases, with 14 bases between the two germline ends. CDR3 residues: CASSSGQMSSYNSPLHF. The CDR3 coding sequence is TGTGCCAGCAGCAGCGGACAGATGAGCTCCTATAATTCACCCCTCCACTTT.

The chain uses TRBV3-1 (or the pseudogene TRBV3-2) and TRBJ2-3; 12 positions agree with TRBD2. V lost 1 base and J lost 5; bases outside the gene matches: 4. Germline CDR1 is LGHDT and CDR2 is YNNKEL (reference sequence). The CDR3 totals 16 residues. CDR3 residues: CASSQASGGAGDTQYF. CDR3 coding DNA: TGTGCCAGCAGCCAAGCTAGCGGGGGGGCAGGAGATACGCAGTATTTT.

The chain couples TRBV6-2 or TRBV6-3 to TRBJ2-2; 7 bases are a match to TRBD1. The CDR3 loop spans 15 amino acids. The trim removed 6 bases at V and 6 bases at J, leaving 10 bases unmatched. CDR1 is MNHEY, CDR2 SVGEGT, per germline. The CDR3 sequence is CASSHGQVEAGELFF. CDR3 coding DNA: TGTGCCAGCAGCCACGGACAGGTTGAGGCCGGGGAGCTGTTTTTT.